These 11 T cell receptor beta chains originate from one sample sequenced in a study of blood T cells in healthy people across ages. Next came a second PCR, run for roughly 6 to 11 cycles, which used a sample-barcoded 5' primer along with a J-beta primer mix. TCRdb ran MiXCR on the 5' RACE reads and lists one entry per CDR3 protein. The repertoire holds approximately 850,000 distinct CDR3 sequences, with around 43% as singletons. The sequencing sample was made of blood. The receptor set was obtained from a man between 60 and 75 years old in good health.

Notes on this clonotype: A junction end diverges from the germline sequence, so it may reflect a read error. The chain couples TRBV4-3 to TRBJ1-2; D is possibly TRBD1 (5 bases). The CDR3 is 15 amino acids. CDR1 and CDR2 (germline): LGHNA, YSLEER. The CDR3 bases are TGCGCCAGCAGCCAAACCCAGGACACCAACTATGACTACACCTTC. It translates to CASSQTQDTNYDYTF.

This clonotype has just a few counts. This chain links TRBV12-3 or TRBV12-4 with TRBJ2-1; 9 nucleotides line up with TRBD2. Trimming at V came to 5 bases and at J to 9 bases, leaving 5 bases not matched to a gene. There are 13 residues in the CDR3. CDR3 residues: CASSAGGQGEQFF. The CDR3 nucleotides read TGTGCCAGCAGTGCGGGGGGGCAGGGTGAGCAGTTCTTC.

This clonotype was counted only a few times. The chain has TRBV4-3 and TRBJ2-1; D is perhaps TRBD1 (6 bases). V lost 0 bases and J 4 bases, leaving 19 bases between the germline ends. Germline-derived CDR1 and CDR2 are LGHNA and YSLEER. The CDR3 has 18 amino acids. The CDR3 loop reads CASSQDLYGRGSYNEQFF. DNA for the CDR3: TGCGCCAGCAGCCAAGATTTGTATGGCAGGGGATCGTACAATGAGCAGTTCTTC.

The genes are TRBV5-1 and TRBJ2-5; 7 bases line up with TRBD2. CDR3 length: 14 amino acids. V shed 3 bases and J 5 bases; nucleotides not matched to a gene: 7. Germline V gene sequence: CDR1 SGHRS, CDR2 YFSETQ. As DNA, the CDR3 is TGCGCCAGCAGCTCCGGGGGGTTCCGCGAGACCCAGTACTTC. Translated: CASSSGGFRETQYF.

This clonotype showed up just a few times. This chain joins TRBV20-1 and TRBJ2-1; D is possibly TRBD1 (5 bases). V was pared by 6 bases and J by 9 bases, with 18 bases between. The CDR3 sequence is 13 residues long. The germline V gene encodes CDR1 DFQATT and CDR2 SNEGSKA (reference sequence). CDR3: CSATRAGLGEQFF. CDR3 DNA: TGCAGTGCCACAAGGGCAGGGTTGGGTGAGCAGTTCTTC.

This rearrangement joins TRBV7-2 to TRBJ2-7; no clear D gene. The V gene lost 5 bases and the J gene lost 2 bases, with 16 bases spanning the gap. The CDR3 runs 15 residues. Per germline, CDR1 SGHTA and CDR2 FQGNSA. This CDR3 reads CASSRIVDPTYEQYF. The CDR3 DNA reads TGTGCCAGCAGCCGCATTGTTGACCCCACCTACGAGCAGTACTTC. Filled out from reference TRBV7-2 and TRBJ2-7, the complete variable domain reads GAGVSQSPSNKVTEKGKDVELRCDPISGHTALYWYRQSLGQGLEFLIYFQGNSAPDKSGLPSDRFSAERTGGSVSTLTIQRTQQEDSAVYLCASSRIVDPTYEQYFGPGTRLTVT.

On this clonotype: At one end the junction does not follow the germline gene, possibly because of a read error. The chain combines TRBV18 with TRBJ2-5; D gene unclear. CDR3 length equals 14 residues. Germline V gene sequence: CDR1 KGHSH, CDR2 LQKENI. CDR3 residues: CAGSTGRRQETQYF. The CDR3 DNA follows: TGTGCCGGCTCAACTGGACGGCGCCAAGAGACCCAGTACTTC.

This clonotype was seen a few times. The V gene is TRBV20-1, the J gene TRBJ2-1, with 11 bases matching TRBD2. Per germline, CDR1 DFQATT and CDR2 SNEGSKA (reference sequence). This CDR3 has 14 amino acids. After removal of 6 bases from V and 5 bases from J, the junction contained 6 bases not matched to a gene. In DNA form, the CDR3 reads TGCAGTGCCCCGGGACTAGCGGTGAACAATGAGCAGTTCTTC. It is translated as CSAPGLAVNNEQFF.

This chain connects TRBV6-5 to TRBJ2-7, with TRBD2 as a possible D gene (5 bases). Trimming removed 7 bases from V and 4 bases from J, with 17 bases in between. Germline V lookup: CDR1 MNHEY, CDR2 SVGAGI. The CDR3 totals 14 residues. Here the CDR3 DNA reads TGTGCCAGCAAAAGACGGGGTGGAGAATACGAGCAGTACTTC. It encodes CASKRRGGEYEQYF.

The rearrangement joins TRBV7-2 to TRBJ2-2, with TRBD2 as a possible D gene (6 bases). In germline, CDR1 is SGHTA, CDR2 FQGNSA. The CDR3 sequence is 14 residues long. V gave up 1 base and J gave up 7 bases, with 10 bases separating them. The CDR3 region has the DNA TGTGCCAGCAGCTTAGGGGACTGGAGCGGGGAGCTGTTTTTT. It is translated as CASSLGDWSGELFF.

Here the CDR3 DNA reads TGTGCCAGCAGTCAACTGGCGCAGGGTGACAATTCACCCCTCCACTTT. Residues: CASSQLAQGDNSPLHF. The rearrangement uses TRBV6-6 and TRBJ1-6, with a possible D match to TRBD1 (5 bases). The germline V gene has CDR1 MNHNY and CDR2 SVGAGI (reference sequence). V was cut by 5 bases and J by 7 bases, with 18 bases left in between. The CDR3 is 16 residues long.